This T cell receptor beta chain was observed in a study of cytomegalovirus exposure and HLA in healthy donors. In the PCR, 60 Vbeta and 13 Jbeta primers were used. The method was immunoSEQ multiplex PCR; TCRdb's version includes in-frame clones alone and lacks a portion of them. Among 200,000 or so clones, around 75% were seen once, and the ten largest hold about 5.6%. On this clone: Its specificity is unknown.

Germline V gene lookup returns CDR1 ENHRY and CDR2 SYGVKD. Trimming removed 10 bases from V and 4 bases from J, with 13 bases in between. The CDR3 sequence is 12 residues long. General study points: The authors confirmed in vitro that a few CMV-associated chains were specific for CMV antigens. Several V segments, TRBV6-2 and TRBV6-3 among them, could not be told apart and were dropped. The productive fraction for most TCR beta V segments was about 87% or about 30% in an earlier analysis.

This receptor was taken from a young woman in good health and CMV-seropositive. The source material was PBMCs. This sequence joins TRBV10-3 and TRBJ1-2, with D possibly matching TRBD1 (6 bases). DNA of the CDR3: TGTGCCACGCAGGGCAGGGGCTATGGCTACACCTTC. Amino acids: CATQGRGYGYTF.